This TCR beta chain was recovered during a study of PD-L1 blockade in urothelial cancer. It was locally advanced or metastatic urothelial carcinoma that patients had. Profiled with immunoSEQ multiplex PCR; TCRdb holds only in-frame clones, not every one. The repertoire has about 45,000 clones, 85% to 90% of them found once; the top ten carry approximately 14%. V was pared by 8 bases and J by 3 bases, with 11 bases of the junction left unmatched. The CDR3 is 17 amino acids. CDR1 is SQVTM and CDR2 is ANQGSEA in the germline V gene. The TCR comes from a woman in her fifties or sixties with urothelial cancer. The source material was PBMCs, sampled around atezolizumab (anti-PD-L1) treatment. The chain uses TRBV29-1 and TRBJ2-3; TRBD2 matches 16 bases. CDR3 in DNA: TGCAGCATCGAGGGGACTAGCGGGGGGGCTTGGACAGATACGCAGTATTTT. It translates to CSIEGTSGGAWTDTQYF.